These T cell receptor beta chains were read from a single sample in a study of T cell responses to AZD1222 COVID-19 vaccine. Repertoires were generated with immunoSEQ multiplex PCR, while TCRdb's copy carries only in-frame clones and drops some. The sample lists 95,000 to 150,000 clones; almost 95% were seen once. Specimen: peripheral blood, collected on day 0 of AZD1222 vaccination. The receptors originated from an adult in good health. Each CDR3 is given with its conserved first and last residue. D genes are given only for firm matches. Size values are once, few and many counts, or a class for expanded clones, and some rows have none.

d_gene	j_gene	abundance	v_gene	len	CDR3nt	CDR3aa
-	TRBJ2-5	-	TRBV5-6	15	TGTGCCAGCAGCACGGTGACAGACTGGGGGGAGACCCAGTACTTC	CASSTVTDWGETQYF
-	TRBJ2-2	-	TRBV3-1/TRBV3-2	13	TGTGCCAGCAGCCGGGATTATACCGGGGAGCTGTTTTTT	CASSRDYTGELFF
TRBD1	TRBJ1-1	-	TRBV16	13	TGTGCCAGCAGTGCGGGACAGAGCACTGAAGCTTTCTTT	CASSAGQSTEAFF
TRBD1	TRBJ1-6	-	TRBV6-5	14	TGTGCCAGTAAACAGGGCAGGGGGAATTCACCCCTCCACTTT	CASKQGRGNSPLHF
-	TRBJ1-1	-	TRBV6-2/TRBV6-3	15	TGTGCCAGCAGTTCGTTCGGGGATAAGAACACTGAAGCTTTCTTT	CASSSFGDKNTEAFF
-	TRBJ1-3	once	TRBV29-1	11	TGCAGCGTACACAGGGGAAACACCATATATTTT	CSVHRGNTIYF
-	TRBJ2-2	-	TRBV6-1	16	TGTGCCAGCAGTGGCCCGTTAGCGGACCTCACCGGGGAGCTGTTTTTT	CASSGPLADLTGELFF
TRBD1	TRBJ1-2	-	TRBV29-1	14	TGCAGCGTCCGAGCGGACAGGATCTTGGGAGGCTACACCTTC	CSVRADRILGGYTF
TRBD1	TRBJ1-6	-	TRBV30	15	TGTGCCTGGAGTCTAGGACAGGGTGAAAGCTCACCCCTCCACTTT	CAWSLGQGESSPLHF
-	TRBJ2-3	-	TRBV7-2	14	TGTGCCAGCAGGCGGGACATTTTGGCAGATACGCAGTATTTT	CASRRDILADTQYF
-	TRBJ2-6	-	TRBV19	15	TGTGCCAGTAGCCCGAGGGGGGCTGGGGCCAACGTCCTGACTTTC	CASSPRGAGANVLTF